The next 25 T cell receptor beta chains were all read from a single sample in a study of T cells in Graves' hyperthyroidism and ophthalmopathy. Amplification of TCR beta CDR3 regions used RNA as the template. With the HTBI primer set, the TCR CDR3 went through a first round of RT-PCR. MiXCR, applied by TCRdb to the multiplex PCR reads, yields one record per CDR3 protein. The sample has some 300,000 distinct CDR3 sequences, roughly 17% seen once; the top ten hold around a third. Input material: blood. Receptor source: a man aged 25 to 45 with Graves' hyperthyroidism.

The chain links TRBV5-1 to TRBJ2-1; 7 bases agree with TRBD1. The CDR3 is 15 residues long. V gave up 2 bases and J gave up 0 bases; unmatched junction bases: 2. Germline V gene sequence: CDR1 SGHRS, CDR2 YFSETQ. The CDR3 sequence: CASSFDRDSYNEQFF. In DNA, the CDR3 is TGCGCCAGCAGCTTCGACAGGGACTCCTACAATGAGCAGTTCTTC.

This clonotype has more than one count but fewer than ten. This chain uses TRBV10-1 with TRBJ1-4; weak D call: TRBD1 (5 bases). Germline V lookup: CDR1 WNHNN, CDR2 SYGVQD (reference sequence). The ends were cut back, 3 bases at V and 8 bases at J, with 16 bases in the middle. This CDR3 is built from 15 residues. In DNA, the CDR3 is TGCGCCAGCAGTGACCCTGGCAGGGCGGGAGAAAAACTGTTTTTT. Its translation: CASSDPGRAGEKLFF.

This clonotype was counted ten times or more. The V gene is TRBV27, the J gene TRBJ2-1, with 8 bases lining up with TRBD1. The CDR3 covers 12 residues. The germline V gene encodes CDR1 MNHEY and CDR2 SMNVEV (reference sequence). Trimming took 5 bases from V and 13 from J; bases not matched to a gene: 7. Here the CDR3 reads CASSQKTGAQFF. CDR3 in DNA: TGTGCCAGCAGTCAGAAGACAGGGGCCCAGTTCTTC.

This clonotype was counted between two and nine times. The chain recombines TRBV7-9 with TRBJ2-3; TRBD1 agrees at 7 bases. Germline CDR1 reads SEHNR; CDR2 reads FQNEAQ (reference sequence). The CDR3 runs to 15 residues. V lost 3 bases to trimming and J lost 2 bases; unmatched junction nucleotides: 5. The CDR3: CASSFVQGTTDTQYF. In DNA, the CDR3 is TGTGCCAGCAGCTTCGTACAGGGGACCACAGATACGCAGTATTTT.

V is TRBV6-1 and J is TRBJ2-1; 8 nucleotides agree with TRBD1. The V gene end was trimmed by 6 bases and the J gene end by 0 bases; junction bases not matched to a gene: 10. CDR1 is MNHNS, CDR2 SASEGT, per germline. This CDR3 region has 17 residues. CDR3 residues: CASRPLGDRSSYNEQFF. The CDR3 coding sequence is TGTGCCAGCAGGCCCCTAGGGGACAGGAGCTCCTACAATGAGCAGTTCTTC.

The chain recombines TRBV24-1 with TRBJ1-2; tentatively, D is TRBD1 (6 bases). The CDR3 extends over 12 amino acids. Germline CDR1 KGHDR, CDR2 SFDVKD. V was cut by 5 bases and J by 5 bases, with 8 bases left in between. Written as DNA, the CDR3 is TGTGCCACCAGTGGGGACACTTATGGCTACACCTTC. Protein sequence: CATSGDTYGYTF.

The table lists this clonotype with a few counts. The germline gene is not matched at one end of the junction; a read error may be the cause. The chain joins TRBV24-1 to TRBJ2-3, with D hard to call. Germline V gene data show CDR1 as KGHDR and CDR2 as SFDVKD. The CDR3 length is 13 residues. The CDR3 nucleotides read TGTGCCGCCAGTGACCGTGGGGTGGATACGCAGTATTTT. Translated: CAASDRGVDTQYF.

This clonotype has more than one count but fewer than ten. V usage is TRBV20-1 and J usage is TRBJ2-5, with D unresolved. The germline V and J ends were trimmed by 3 bases and 1 base, with 15 bases remaining between them. The CDR3 sequence is 15 residues long. CDR1 and CDR2 (germline): DFQATT, SNEGSKA (reference sequence). This CDR3 reads CSAREATETQETQYF. For the CDR3, the DNA is TGCAGTGCTAGGGAAGCTACCGAAACCCAAGAGACCCAGTACTTC.

This clonotype was detected ten times or more. J is TRBJ2-7 and V is TRBV7-9, with TRBD1 matching over 9 bases. V lost 5 bases to trimming and J lost 0 bases; unmatched junction nucleotides: 8. The V gene's germline CDR1 is SEHNR and CDR2 FQNEAQ (reference sequence). The CDR3 sequence is 16 residues long. This chain's CDR3 is CASSSPGQGFSYEQYF. In nucleotides, the CDR3 is TGTGCCAGCAGCAGCCCCGGACAGGGGTTCTCCTACGAGCAGTACTTC.

This clonotype was found many times. V gene TRBV7-8 combines with J gene TRBJ2-1; 9 bases fit TRBD1. V lost 4 bases to trimming and J lost 3 bases; unmatched junction nucleotides: 13. The CDR3 contains 18 residues. Germline CDR1 reads SGHVS; CDR2 reads FQNEAQ. This CDR3 is CASSSMRQGDYIYNEQFF. The DNA of the CDR3 is TGTGCCAGCAGCTCAATGAGACAGGGGGATTATATCTACAATGAGCAGTTCTTC. The whole variable domain, filled in from reference TRBV7-8 and TRBJ2-1, reads GAGVSQSPRYKVAKRGQDVALRCDPISGHVSLFWYQQALGQGPEFLTYFQNEAQLDKSGLPSDRFFAERPEGSVSTLKIQRTQQEDSAVYLCASSSMRQGDYIYNEQFFGPGTRLTVL.

Worth noting for this clonotype: The junction and the germline gene differ at one end; a read error may be behind it. The chain carries TRBV6-2 or TRBV6-3 and TRBJ1-1; 10 bases map to TRBD1. There are 16 residues in the CDR3. Germline assignment: CDR1 MNHEY and CDR2 SVGEGT. The CDR3 DNA sequence: TGTGTCAGCAGTTACGCGCCGGGACAGGGGTTTACTGAAGCTTTCTTT. Amino acids: CVSSYAPGQGFTEAFF.

V gene TRBV20-1 combines with J gene TRBJ2-7, with D perhaps matching TRBD2 (6 bases). Germline CDR1 reads DFQATT; CDR2 reads SNEGSKA (reference sequence). Deletions cut 1 base from V and 4 bases from J, with 8 bases between. The CDR3 contains 12 residues. The CDR3 is CSARGLGYEQYF. Here the CDR3 DNA reads TGCAGTGCTAGAGGACTAGGATACGAGCAGTACTTC.

This clonotype showed up many times. The chain has TRBV5-1 and TRBJ2-1; 10 bases fit TRBD2. The CDR3 covers 14 residues. Germline V lookup: CDR1 SGHRS, CDR2 YFSETQ. V was pared by 1 base and J by 8 bases, with 3 bases of the junction left unmatched. CDR3 bases: TGCGCCAGCAGCTTGTCTAGCGGGAGCTATGAGCAGTTCTTC. Its translation is CASSLSSGSYEQFF.

This chain links TRBV24-1 with TRBJ1-5; D is uncertain. The CDR3 runs to 16 residues. Germline V gene data show CDR1 as KGHDR and CDR2 as SFDVKD. Trimming took 7 bases from V and 4 from J, leaving 19 bases between them. CDR3 DNA: TGTGCCACCAGGGACCGGCAAACACGGGCTAATCAGCCCCAGCATTTT. Translating gives CATRDRQTRANQPQHF.

This clonotype was observed many times. The gene calls are TRBV5-8 and TRBJ2-5; weak D call: TRBD2 (5 bases). Trimming left V 3 bases short and J 5 bases short, with 20 bases between. CDR3 length equals 16 residues. Germline V gene lookup returns CDR1 SGHTS and CDR2 YDEGEE. The CDR3: CASSSPDAQLVETQYF. The DNA of the CDR3 is TGTGCCAGCAGCTCCCCAGATGCCCAACTAGTGGAGACCCAGTACTTC.

This clonotype turned up a few times. The genes are TRBV2 and TRBJ1-5; D may be TRBD1 (5 bases). V lost 1 base and J lost 4, with 11 bases in between. The CDR3 totals 15 residues. Germline values: CDR1 SNHLY, CDR2 FYNNEI. CDR3: CASSEVQTVNQPQHF. CDR3 sequence (DNA): TGTGCCAGCAGTGAAGTTCAGACAGTGAATCAGCCCCAGCATTTT.

Regarding this clonotype: A much more abundant neighbour one base away suggests this may be a read error. The chain links TRBV5-6 to TRBJ2-1, with D maybe TRBD2 (5 bases). V dropped 0 bases and J dropped 6 bases, with 16 bases sitting between them. The CDR3 loop spans 16 amino acids. CDR1 SGHDT and CDR2 YYEEEE come from the germline V gene. CDR3 nucleotides: TGTGCCAGCAGCTTGGGGGCGGGCACAACCTGCAATGAGCAGTTCTTC. As protein: CASSLGAGTTCNEQFF.

This clonotype has just a few counts. V gene TRBV18 combines with J gene TRBJ2-7; possible D gene TRBD2, 6 bases. Per germline, CDR1 KGHSH and CDR2 LQKENI. V lost 5 bases and J 5 bases, leaving 10 bases between the germline ends. The length of the CDR3 is 12 residues. This CDR3 reads CASSGGVNEQYF. The CDR3 DNA reads TGTGCCAGCTCAGGAGGGGTCAACGAGCAGTACTTC.

This clonotype was seen at least ten times. The chain links TRBV29-1 to TRBJ1-2; 11 bases are a match to TRBD1. Germline trimming cut 6 bases from V and 8 bases from J; bases unmatched to any gene: 8. Looked up from germline, CDR1 is SQVTM and CDR2 is ANQGSEA. This CDR3 contains 13 residues. CDR3 nucleotide sequence: TGCAGCGTAGATGGGACAGGGGGTAGAGGCTACACCTTC. Encoded protein: CSVDGTGGRGYTF. The full variable domain, in which reference TRBV29-1 and TRBJ1-2 provide the parts outside the CDR3, is SAVISQKPSRDICQRGTSLTIQCQVDSQVTMMFWYRQQPGQSLTLIATANQGSEATYESGFVIDKFPISRPNLTFSTLTVSNMSPEDSSIYLCSVDGTGGRGYTFGSGTRLTVV.

This clonotype was detected many times. The V and J genes are TRBV28 and TRBJ2-1; D is unclear. Per the germline V gene, CDR1 is MDHEN and CDR2 is SYDVKM. Trimming took 3 bases from V and 7 from J, leaving 13 bases between them. The CDR3 totals 14 residues. CDR3 DNA: TGTGCCAGCAGTTTCTTAGGGCACTCGAATGAGCAGTTCTTC. Amino acid sequence: CASSFLGHSNEQFF.

This chain connects TRBV20-1 to TRBJ1-5; possible D gene TRBD1, 5 bases. Trimming left V 6 bases short and J 3 bases short, with 18 bases between. The CDR3 spans 15 residues. Germline V CDR1 and CDR2: DFQATT, SNEGSKA (reference sequence). The CDR3 DNA reads as TGCAGTGCCCCCCCCCCGGGACGGTACAATCAGCCCCAGCATTTT. The encoded protein is CSAPPPGRYNQPQHF.

The table lists this clonotype with a few counts. J is TRBJ1-6 and V is TRBV5-1; 7 bases agree with TRBD1. V shed 0 bases, J shed 5 bases, and the junction held 5 bases outside the gene matches. The CDR3 runs to 16 residues. From germline, CDR1 is SGHRS and CDR2 YFSETQ. CDR3 region: CASSLEGTANNSPLHF. The DNA for the CDR3 is TGCGCCAGCAGCTTGGAGGGGACAGCCAATAATTCACCCCTCCACTTT.

The chain joins TRBV6-5 to TRBJ1-5; D unresolved. Germline V lookup: CDR1 MNHEY, CDR2 SVGAGI. Trimming shortened V by 3 bases and J by 1 base, and 4 bases separated the two germline ends. The CDR3 runs to 13 residues. The CDR3 nucleotides are TGTGCCAGCAGTTATGGCAGCAATCAGCCCCAGCATTTT. It codes for CASSYGSNQPQHF.

There are many counts of this clonotype. V and J are TRBV3-1 and TRBJ2-7, with unresolved D. This CDR3 comprises 14 residues. Trimming stripped 10 bases from V and 1 base from J, with 17 bases between. Germline-derived CDR1 and CDR2 are LGHDT and YNNKEL (reference sequence). As DNA, the CDR3 is TGTGCCACGCGTGGACCGTTTCCGTCCTACGAGCAGTACTTC. This sequence encodes CATRGPFPSYEQYF.

This clonotype was detected only a few times. The chain uses TRBV5-1 and TRBJ2-2, with D perhaps TRBD1 (6 bases). Germline V gene sequence: CDR1 SGHRS, CDR2 YFSETQ. This CDR3 spans 14 amino acids. V was clipped by 3 bases and J by 5 bases, with 11 bases between them. The CDR3 here is CASSSDRGTGELFF. The CDR3 nucleotides read TGCGCCAGCAGCTCGGACAGAGGGACCGGGGAGCTGTTTTTT. Full variable domain (missing parts from reference TRBV5-1 and TRBJ2-2): KAGVTQTPRYLIKTRGQQVTLSCSPISGHRSVSWYQQTPGQGLQFLFEYFSETQRNKGNFPGRFSGRQFSNSRSEMNVSTLELGDSALYLCASSSDRGTGELFFGEGSRLTVL.